This TCR beta chain was observed in a study of response to subunit inactivated influenza vaccine. Study-wide points: Authors proposed each seasonal influenza vaccination draws in few new T cells.

This CDR3 region has 16 residues. Trimming removed 5 bases at V and 4 bases at J, with 20 bases between. Looked up from germline, CDR1 is SGHRS and CDR2 is YFSETQ. This clonotype turned up a few times. Antigen: not known. Each CDR3 protein is one row after TCRdb ran MiXCR on the RT-PCR reads. The repertoire holds 540,000 or so distinct CDR3 sequences, 10% to 15% seen once, with about an eighth in the top ten. This clonotype was sampled from a man in his fifties who received an inactivated influenza vaccine. The sequences come from PBMCs from blood, collected roughly 45 days after vaccination. The chain is built from TRBV5-1 and TRBJ2-3; tentatively, D is TRBD1 or TRBD2 (6 bases each). The DNA of the CDR3 is TGCGCCAGCAGACCCCCAGGAGGGGGGACCGCAGATACGCAGTATTTT. It yields the protein CASRPPGGGTADTQYF.